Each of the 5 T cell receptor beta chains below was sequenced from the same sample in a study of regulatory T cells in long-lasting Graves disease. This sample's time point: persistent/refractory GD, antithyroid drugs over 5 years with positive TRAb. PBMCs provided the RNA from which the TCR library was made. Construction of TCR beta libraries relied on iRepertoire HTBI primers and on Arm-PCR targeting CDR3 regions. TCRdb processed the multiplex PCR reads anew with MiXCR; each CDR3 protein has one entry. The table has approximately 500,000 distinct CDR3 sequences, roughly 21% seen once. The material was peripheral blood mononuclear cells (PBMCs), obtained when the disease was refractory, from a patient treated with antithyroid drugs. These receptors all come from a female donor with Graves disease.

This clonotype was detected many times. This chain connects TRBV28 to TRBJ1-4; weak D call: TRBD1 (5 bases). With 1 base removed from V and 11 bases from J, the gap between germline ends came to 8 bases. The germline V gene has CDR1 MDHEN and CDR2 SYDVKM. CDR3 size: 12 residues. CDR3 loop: CASSLSGYKLFF. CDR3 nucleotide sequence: TGTGCCAGCAGTTTATCAGGGTACAAACTGTTTTTT. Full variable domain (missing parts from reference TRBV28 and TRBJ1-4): DVKVTQSSRYLVKRTGEKVFLECVQDMDHENMFWYRQDPGLGLRLIYFSYDVKMKEKGDIPEGYSVSREKKERFSLILESASTNQTSMYLCASSLSGYKLFFGSGTQLSVL.

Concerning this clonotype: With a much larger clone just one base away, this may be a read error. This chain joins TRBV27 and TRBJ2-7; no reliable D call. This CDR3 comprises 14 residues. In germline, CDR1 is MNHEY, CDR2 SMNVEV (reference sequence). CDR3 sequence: CGSSFGPTSYEQYF. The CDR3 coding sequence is TGTGGCAGCAGTTTCGGGCCAACCTCCTACGAGCAGTACTTC.

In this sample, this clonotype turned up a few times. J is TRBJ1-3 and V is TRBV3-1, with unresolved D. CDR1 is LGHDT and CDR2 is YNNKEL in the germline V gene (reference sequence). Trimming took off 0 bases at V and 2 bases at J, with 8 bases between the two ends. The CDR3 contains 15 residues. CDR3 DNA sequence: TGTGCCAGCAGCCAAGATCTGATTGCTGGAAACACCATATATTTT. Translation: CASSQDLIAGNTIYF. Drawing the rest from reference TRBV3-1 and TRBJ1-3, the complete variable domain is DTAVSQTPKYLVTQMGNDKSIKCEQNLGHDTMYWYKQDSKKFLKIMFSYNNKELIINETVPNRFSPKSPDKAHLNLHINSLELGDSAVYFCASSQDLIAGNTIYFGEGSWLTVV.

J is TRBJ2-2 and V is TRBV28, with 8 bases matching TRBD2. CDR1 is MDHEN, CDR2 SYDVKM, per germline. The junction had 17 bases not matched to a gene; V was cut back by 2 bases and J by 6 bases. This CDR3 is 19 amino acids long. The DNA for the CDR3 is TGTGCCAGCAGTTTAAGATGGCTGGGCGGGGGGCAGGGAGCCGGGGAGCTGTTTTTT. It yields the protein CASSLRWLGGGQGAGELFF.

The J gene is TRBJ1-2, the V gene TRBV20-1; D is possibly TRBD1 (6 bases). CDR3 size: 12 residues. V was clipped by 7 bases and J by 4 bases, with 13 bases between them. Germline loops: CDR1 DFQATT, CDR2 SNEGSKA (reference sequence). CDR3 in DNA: TGCAGTGGTAAGGACAGTTCCTATGGCTACACCTTC. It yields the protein CSGKDSSYGYTF.